This is a list of T cell receptor beta chains from one sample in a study of shared clonotypes between healthy human individuals. The assay was immunoSEQ multiplex PCR, and TCRdb's table has in-frame clones only and misses some. The sample holds about 800,000 clones, 90% to 97% seen once. Sequenced: naive CD8+ T cells sorted from blood. The receptors stem from a man aged 30 to 39 in good health. Both conserved end residues are part of each CDR3.

v_gene	j_gene	CDR3aa
TRBV6-1	TRBJ2-3	CASRTLQEDTDTQYF
TRBV27	TRBJ2-7	CASRGVAGAYEQYF
TRBV11-3	TRBJ2-1	CASSFRDSYDNEQFF
TRBV7-9	TRBJ2-4	CATRGGGGSNIQYF
TRBV19	TRBJ2-4	CASSIVWGDIQYF
TRBV7-9	TRBJ1-3	CASSIDRGGNTIYF
TRBV5-8	TRBJ2-7	CASSFGQTYEQYF
TRBV7-9	TRBJ2-7	CASGPPYEQYF
TRBV27	TRBJ2-3	CASSLRASGSPGTDTQYF
TRBV5-4	TRBJ2-2	CASSPGLSDGELFF
TRBV4-2	TRBJ1-1	CASSQGQWNTEAFF
TRBV9	TRBJ2-2	CASSAPRSGELFF
TRBV7-8	TRBJ2-3	CASSFSRDRFEDTQYF
TRBV7-6	TRBJ1-3	CASSLGGISGNTIYF
TRBV6-6	TRBJ2-7	CASSYSNVRVTEQYF
TRBV15	TRBJ2-5	CASGGALARRETQYF
TRBV5-5	TRBJ2-7	CASSRDSTYEQYF
TRBV2	TRBJ2-1	CASSEMGGFGYNNEQFF
TRBV7-2	TRBJ2-7	CASSLWHTYEQYF
TRBV19	TRBJ1-1	CATNQIGTAEAFF
TRBV15	TRBJ1-2	CATSSWTRLDGYTF
TRBV10-2	TRBJ1-5	CASSGGSNQPQHF
TRBV7-9	TRBJ2-7	CASSPTSGSYEQYF
TRBV11-2	TRBJ2-7	CASSPRSYYEQYF